Detailed here is one T cell receptor beta chain. Assay used: immunoSEQ multiplex PCR; TCRdb lists only in-frame clones, some missing. Of fewer than 250,000 clones listed, under 85% were seen once; the top ten hold 1.8%. Germline V gene lookup returns CDR1 MNHEY and CDR2 SMNVEV (reference sequence). This CDR3 spans 15 amino acids. Trimming took 8 bases from V and 8 from J; bases not matched to a gene: 15. Recruits, aged roughly 18 to 100 years, lived in 24 US areas. Recovery among Cohort 3 donors was established by two negative PCRs, clearance, or symptom resolution. This sample stems from a study of blood T cell repertoires in COVID-19. Overall study: Samples of COVID-19 (acute and convalescent) were obtained from the United States, Italy and Spain.

This clonotype originated in a man in his 60s who had recovered from COVID-19. The chain combines TRBV27 with TRBJ1-2; 9 bases fit TRBD1. The sample consisted of PBMCs or T cells enriched from blood (not recorded which). The CDR3 is CASGFGTGQGRGYTF. The CDR3, as DNA: TGTGCCAGCGGGTTCGGAACGGGACAGGGTAGGGGCTACACCTTC.